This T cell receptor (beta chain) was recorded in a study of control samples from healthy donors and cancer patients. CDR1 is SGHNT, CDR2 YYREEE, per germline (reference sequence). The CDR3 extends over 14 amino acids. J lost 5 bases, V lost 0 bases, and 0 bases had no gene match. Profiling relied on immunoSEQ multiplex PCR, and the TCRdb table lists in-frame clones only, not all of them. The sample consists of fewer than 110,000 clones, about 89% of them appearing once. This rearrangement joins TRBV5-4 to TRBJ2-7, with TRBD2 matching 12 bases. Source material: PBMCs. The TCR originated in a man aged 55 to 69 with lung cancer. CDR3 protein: CASSLGLAGDEQYF. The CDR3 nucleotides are TGTGCCAGCAGCTTGGGACTAGCGGGGGACGAGCAGTACTTC.